This T cell receptor beta chain was sequenced for a study of OX40 agonist ivuxolimab in advanced cancers. About the research overall: An anti-OX40 (CD134) antibody with agonistic activity, ivuxolimab, was administered to patients. Earlier treatment with anti-PD-1, anti-PD-L1 or anti-CTLA-4 was permitted, and over 35% had received some. Study-wide points: CD8+ T cells showed, on average, more clonal expansion than CD4+ cells.

Worth noting for this clone: Antigen specificity is unknown.

The V gene's germline CDR1 is WNHNN and CDR2 SYGVQD (reference sequence). The CDR3 covers 16 residues. The trim removed 7 bases at V and 2 bases at J, leaving 7 bases unmatched. Clones were sequenced by immunoSEQ multiplex PCR, and TCRdb holds only the in-frame ones, with some missing. The data hold tens of thousands of clones, with approximately 80% observed a single time. The clonotype comes from an adult with an advanced solid tumor such as melanoma, head and neck, liver or kidney cancer. The chain combines TRBV10-1 with TRBJ2-1; TRBD2 aligns across 11 bases. The material was CD4+ or CD8+ T cells sorted from blood, obtained in a trial of the OX40 agonist ivuxolimab. CDR3 in DNA: TGCGCCAGCAAGGCCCTGACTAGCGGGACCTACAATGAGCAGTTCTTC. It translates to CASKALTSGTYNEQFF.